This T cell receptor (beta chain) was identified during a study of vaccination effects on CD4 cells after COVID-19. The wider study: A couple of convalescent patients gave samples 16 days and one week before vaccination.

The germline gives CDR1 SGHVS, CDR2 FQNEAQ. Trimming left V 0 bases short and J 2 bases short, with 7 bases between. The CDR3 has 14 residues. As regards this clone: Its antigen remains unidentified.

Cells that had been cultured for less than 13 days were the source of isolated CD4+ T cells. Clones were read by immunoSEQ multiplex PCR, and TCRdb kept only the in-frame ones, dropping some. The data contain about 46,000 clones, roughly 80% of them singletons. Study-level findings and limits: Late in the post-vaccination period, infection-induced and vaccine-induced clones underwent marked clonal contraction.

This material consisted of CD4+ T cells from PBMCs cultured without peptide, taken before COVID-19 vaccination. The TCR comes from a human donor who had a prior SARS-CoV-2 infection. The V and J genes are TRBV7-8 and TRBJ2-5; D gene uncertain. The CDR3 DNA reads TGTGCCAGCAGCTTAGCGGCCAGACAAGAGACCCAGTACTTC. Translated, it gives CASSLAARQETQYF.